A single sample is the source of the 32 T cell receptor beta chains below, sequenced in a study of T-cell reconstitution after alpha-beta-depleted transplantation in children. Unique molecular identifiers were used to barcode this TCRbeta library. One entry per CDR3 protein results from TCRdb running MiXCR on the PCR reads. Here the sample spans fewer than 550,000 distinct CDR3 sequences, 11% being singletons. The material was PBMCs from the stem cell graft donor, obtained from the stem cell graft. These receptors were collected from a human donor who donated a stem cell graft to a child with acute myeloid leukemia.

Only a few counts were recorded for this clonotype. This chain links TRBV18 with TRBJ2-1, with 9 bases that match TRBD2. Germline CDR1 and CDR2: KGHSH and LQKENI. V was clipped by 2 bases and J by 8 bases; unmatched bases: 10. The CDR3 consists of 16 residues. CDR3 in amino acids: CASSPETGGGADEQFF. The CDR3 DNA is TGTGCCAGCTCACCAGAAACCGGCGGGGGGGCCGATGAGCAGTTCTTC.

The chain combines TRBV12-3 or TRBV12-4 with TRBJ2-2; D possibly uses TRBD1 or TRBD2 (7 bases each). V was pared by 1 base and J by 5 bases, with 17 bases between. This CDR3 region has 17 residues. CDR3 sequence: CASSLGLGGGQTGELFF. Here the CDR3 DNA reads TGTGCCAGCAGTTTAGGTCTTGGCGGGGGACAGACCGGGGAGCTGTTTTTT.

This chain links TRBV11-2 with TRBJ2-5; 10 bases map to TRBD1. Germline loops: CDR1 SGHAT, CDR2 FQNNGV. Germline trimming cut 2 bases from V and 4 bases from J; bases unmatched to any gene: 10. CDR3 length: 17 residues. For the CDR3, the DNA is TGTGCCAGCAGCTTAATCTCGAGGACAGGGGGAGGAGAGACCCAGTACTTC. It is translated as CASSLISRTGGGETQYF. Looking up the rest from reference TRBV11-2 and TRBJ2-5 gives the full variable domain: EAGVAQSPRYKIIEKRQSVAFWCNPISGHATLYWYQQILGQGPKLLIQFQNNGVVDDSQLPKDRFSAERLKGVDSTLKIQPAKLEDSAVYLCASSLISRTGGGETQYFGPGTRLLVL.

This clonotype was observed a handful of times. The J gene is TRBJ2-7, the V gene TRBV10-3; D is perhaps TRBD1 (5 bases). The V gene's germline CDR1 is ENHRY and CDR2 SYGVKD. Trimming took 3 bases from V and 0 from J, leaving 12 bases between them. The CDR3 covers 15 residues. This CDR3 is CAISDSGAPSYEQYF. The CDR3 coding sequence is TGTGCCATCAGTGATAGTGGGGCGCCCTCCTACGAGCAGTACTTC.

This clonotype has only a few counts. The J gene is TRBJ2-7, the V gene TRBV7-2, with D hard to call. The germline CDR1 and CDR2 sequences are SGHTA and FQGNSA. This CDR3 has 12 residues. Trimming stripped 1 base from V and 6 bases from J, with 7 bases between. CDR3 region: CASSLDGGEQYF. CDR3 nucleotides: TGTGCCAGCAGCTTAGACGGTGGCGAGCAGTACTTC.

There are many counts of this clonotype. DNA for the CDR3: TGTGCCAGCAGTTACGGCGGGAGCTCCTACGAGCAGTACTTC. Protein product: CASSYGGSSYEQYF. The chain is built from TRBV7-9 and TRBJ2-7, with 7 bases identical to TRBD2. This CDR3 spans 14 amino acids. CDR1 is SEHNR and CDR2 is FQNEAQ in the germline V gene (reference sequence). The V gene end was trimmed by 6 bases and the J gene end by 0 bases; junction bases not matched to a gene: 5.

The CDR3 DNA reads TGCGCCAGCAGTGATATTTGGGGGACTGAAGCTTTCTTT. Protein: CASSDIWGTEAFF. The V gene is TRBV10-2, the J gene TRBJ1-1, with D maybe TRBD1 (5 bases). The V end was cut by 3 bases, the J end by 5 bases, with 10 bases between. Germline-derived CDR1 and CDR2 are WSHSY and SAAADI. The CDR3 has 13 residues.

V usage is TRBV7-3 and J usage is TRBJ1-5; a possible D gene is TRBD1 (6 bases). CDR3 length: 20 residues. CDR1 SGHTA and CDR2 FQGTGA come from the germline V gene. Trimming pared 5 bases from V and 0 bases from J, leaving 26 bases between. Here the CDR3 DNA reads TGTGCCAGCAGCACAGCTCTTTGCAGGACAGCTATTCCTAGCAATCAGCCCCAGCATTTT. This codes for CASSTALCRTAIPSNQPQHF.

This rearrangement joins TRBV3-2 to TRBJ1-5; TRBD1, as called in the table, went unchecked against the DNA. TRBV3-2 is designated a pseudogene. This CDR3 contains 15 residues. The CDR3 loop reads CASKPWTGRNQPQHF. The DNA for the CDR3 is TGTGCCAGCAAGCCTTGGACAGGGAGGAATCAGCCCCAGCATTTT.

Only a few counts were recorded for this clonotype. The V gene is TRBV9, the J gene TRBJ2-3; 9 positions agree with TRBD2. Trimming removed 0 bases from V and 5 bases from J; junction bases left unmatched: 4. This CDR3 spans 15 amino acids. Germline CDR1 and CDR2: SGDLS and YYNGEE. CDR3 residues: CASSVEGLAGDTQYF. The CDR3 region has the DNA TGTGCCAGCAGCGTAGAGGGACTAGCTGGAGATACGCAGTATTTT.

The chain combines TRBV10-3 with TRBJ2-1; 10 bases are a match to TRBD2. The CDR3 runs 19 residues. Germline V gene data show CDR1 as ENHRY and CDR2 as SYGVKD. Trimming at V came to 2 bases and at J to 10 bases, leaving 20 bases not matched to a gene. CDR3 in DNA: TGTGCCATCAGTGAGACCCCTAGCGGGAGCGTTGGGGAGGGGCTCGAGCAGTTCTTC. Its translation is CAISETPSGSVGEGLEQFF.

This clonotype was found a few times. The chain links TRBV20-1 to TRBJ1-1; D is unclear. The V gene lost 3 bases and the J gene lost 2 bases, with 10 bases spanning the gap. Germline CDR1 DFQATT, CDR2 SNEGSKA (reference sequence). This CDR3 contains 13 residues. The CDR3 DNA is TGCAGTGCTAGTCCGTCCGAAAACACTGAAGCTTTCTTT. Translation gives CSASPSENTEAFF.

This clonotype was observed a few times. The chain has TRBV3-1 and TRBJ2-6; D gene ambiguous. Germline CDR1 reads LGHDT; CDR2 reads YNNKEL (reference sequence). Trimming cost V 7 bases and J 0 bases, with 10 bases left between them. The CDR3 loop spans 15 amino acids. CDR3 protein: CASTFLGSGANVLTF. CDR3 in DNA: TGTGCCAGCACCTTTTTAGGCTCTGGGGCCAACGTCCTGACTTTC.

This clonotype was recorded a few times. The chain uses TRBV6-1 and TRBJ2-2, with D maybe TRBD1 (5 bases). Germline V gene sequence: CDR1 MNHNS, CDR2 SASEGT. The CDR3 sequence is 16 residues long. Trimming removed 2 bases from V and 4 bases from J, with 14 bases in between. The CDR3 protein is CASSEKVTGITGELFF. The CDR3 coding sequence is TGTGCCAGCAGTGAAAAGGTCACAGGCATCACCGGGGAGCTGTTTTTT.

This clonotype was counted a few times. This chain uses TRBV29-1 with TRBJ1-4, with 7 nucleotides matching TRBD1. After removal of 7 bases from V and 0 bases from J, the junction contained 8 bases not matched to a gene. The CDR3 has 15 amino acids. Germline-derived CDR1 and CDR2 are SQVTM and ANQGSEA. The CDR3 spells CSAKTGLTTNEKLFF. As DNA, the CDR3 is TGCAGCGCCAAGACAGGGCTAACAACTAATGAAAAACTGTTTTTT. Variable domain in full (rest from reference TRBV29-1 and TRBJ1-4): SAVISQKPSRDICQRGTSLTIQCQVDSQVTMMFWYRQQPGQSLTLIATANQGSEATYESGFVIDKFPISRPNLTFSTLTVSNMSPEDSSIYLCSAKTGLTTNEKLFFGSGTQLSVL.

This clonotype occurred a few times. The V gene is TRBV20-1, the J gene TRBJ1-1; TRBD1 matches at 8 bases. The CDR3 extends over 13 amino acids. Trimming removed 7 bases from V and 5 bases from J; junction bases left unmatched: 9. Germline V gene data show CDR1 as DFQATT and CDR2 as SNEGSKA (reference sequence). The CDR3 sequence: CSGRTGRATEAFF. CDR3 sequence (DNA): TGCAGTGGGAGGACAGGGCGGGCGACTGAAGCTTTCTTT.

This clonotype was observed a few times. The V call is TRBV5-5, the J call TRBJ2-5, with 10 bases identical to TRBD1. After removal of 3 bases from V and 5 bases from J, the junction contained 7 bases not matched to a gene. The length of the CDR3 is 15 residues. Per germline, CDR1 SGHKS and CDR2 YYEKEE (reference sequence). The CDR3 sequence: CASSWGDRGLETQYF. CDR3 in DNA: TGTGCCAGCAGCTGGGGAGACAGGGGGCTGGAGACCCAGTACTTC.

This clonotype was picked up a small number of times. The rearrangement joins TRBV12-3 or TRBV12-4 to TRBJ2-3; D ambiguous. V gave up 6 bases and J gave up 6 bases, with 13 bases separating them. The CDR3 runs 13 residues. The CDR3 coding sequence is TGTGCCAGCAGCAATATGGGGTGGGATACGCAGTATTTT. Protein: CASSNMGWDTQYF.

The gene calls are TRBV3-1 and TRBJ2-7, with 9 bases identical to TRBD2. The germline V gene encodes CDR1 LGHDT and CDR2 YNNKEL (reference sequence). The CDR3 is 15 amino acids. Trimming removed 3 bases from V and 4 bases from J; junction bases left unmatched: 7. This chain's CDR3 is CASSHVLAGVYEQYF. The CDR3 DNA reads TGTGCCAGCAGCCACGTATTAGCGGGAGTTTACGAGCAGTACTTC.

This clonotype was counted ten times or more. The chain is built from TRBV7-9 and TRBJ1-1; unclear D gene. Germline CDR1 and CDR2: SEHNR and FQNEAQ (reference sequence). The CDR3 length is 12 residues. Trimming took 8 bases from V and 1 from J, leaving 8 bases between them. Here the CDR3 reads CASVWSNTEAFF. The CDR3 DNA reads TGTGCCAGCGTTTGGTCGAACACTGAAGCTTTCTTT.

The sample holds a few counts of this clonotype. This chain uses TRBV20-1 with TRBJ2-1, with unresolved D. This CDR3 is 13 amino acids long. Trimming took off 7 bases at V and 4 bases at J, with 14 bases between the two ends. From germline, CDR1 is DFQATT and CDR2 SNEGSKA (reference sequence). The CDR3 loop reads CSGRLGEYNEQFF. CDR3 in DNA: TGCAGTGGCAGGCTCGGAGAGTACAATGAGCAGTTCTTC.

The chain carries TRBV5-1 and TRBJ2-5, with D maybe TRBD1 (5 bases). The V gene lost 10 bases and the J gene lost 5 bases, with 15 bases spanning the gap. Per germline, CDR1 SGHRS and CDR2 YFSETQ. The CDR3 is 12 amino acids. CDR3 sequence reads: CAGSRVVETQYF. The DNA for the CDR3 is TGCGCCGGAAGCAGGGTAGTCGAGACCCAGTACTTC. The full variable domain, its missing parts supplied by reference TRBV5-1 and TRBJ2-5, is KAGVTQTPRYLIKTRGQQVTLSCSPISGHRSVSWYQQTPGQGLQFLFEYFSETQRNKGNFPGRFSGRQFSNSRSEMNVSTLELGDSALYLCAGSRVVETQYFGPGTRLLVL.

The gene calls are TRBV10-3 and TRBJ2-2; D might be TRBD1 or TRBD2, each matching 5 bases. Germline CDR1 ENHRY, CDR2 SYGVKD. This CDR3 spans 12 amino acids. Trimming removed 11 bases at V and 1 base at J, with 8 bases between. The CDR3 DNA follows: TGTGCCTCTGGGGGGAACACCGGGGAGCTGTTTTTT. Protein product: CASGGNTGELFF.

This clonotype was observed a handful of times. The rearrangement joins TRBV20-1 to TRBJ2-1, with 8 positions matching TRBD2. Unmatched junction bases numbered 13, after V lost 0 bases and J lost 12 bases. Germline CDR1 is DFQATT and CDR2 is SNEGSKA (reference sequence). The CDR3 totals 15 residues. The CDR3 bases are TGCAGTGCTAGAGACCTTACTAGCGGCGGTTTAGGGCAGTTCTTC. Its translation: CSARDLTSGGLGQFF.

Ten or more counts support this clonotype. This chain links TRBV10-3 with TRBJ2-2; no reliable D call. V was pared by 11 bases and J by 1 base, with 8 bases between. Germline lookup yields CDR1 ENHRY and CDR2 SYGVKD. This CDR3 has 12 amino acids. The CDR3 DNA sequence: TGTGCCGCCCGACAGAACACCGGGGAGCTGTTTTTT. Its translation is CAARQNTGELFF.

In the case of this clonotype: Being one base from a much bigger clone, this may be a read error. The V and J genes are TRBV3-1 and TRBJ2-1; 7 bases align to TRBD2. The CDR3 totals 15 residues. CDR1 LGHDT and CDR2 YNNKEL come from the germline V gene (reference sequence). The CDR3 DNA reads TGTGCCAGCACCCAATCACTAGCGAACTACAATGAGCAGTTCTTC. It yields the protein CASTQSLANYNEQFF.

The V and J genes are TRBV12-3 or TRBV12-4 and TRBJ2-5; TRBD2 matches at 11 bases. The CDR3 extends over 16 amino acids. V shed 7 bases, J shed 5 bases, and the junction held 12 bases outside the gene matches. CDR3 protein: CASIWGSGGAGETQYF. CDR3 nucleotides: TGTGCCAGCATTTGGGGTAGCGGGGGGGCCGGGGAGACCCAGTACTTC.

This clonotype appeared many times. In DNA, the CDR3 is TGTGCCAGCAGTCCTAGCGGGAATGGCGGGGAGCTGTTTTTT. Residues: CASSPSGNGGELFF. The genes are TRBV12-3 or TRBV12-4 and TRBJ2-2; 9 positions agree with TRBD2. V lost 5 bases, J lost 7 bases, and 5 bases stayed unmatched. CDR3 size: 14 residues.

This clonotype came up many times. The rearrangement links TRBV24-1 to TRBJ2-3; D is possibly TRBD2 (6 bases). Trimming pared 3 bases from V and 1 base from J, leaving 16 bases between. CDR3 length equals 17 residues. Germline V gene lookup returns CDR1 KGHDR and CDR2 SFDVKD. CDR3 nucleotides: TGTGCCACCAGTGATACCTCCGGCCAGCGGGGCACAGATACGCAGTATTTT. The encoded protein is CATSDTSGQRGTDTQYF.

CDR3 loop: CASSLRGVLAGNLAGTDTQYF. CDR3 sequence (DNA): TGTGCCAGCAGCCTCCGGGGTGTACTAGCGGGGAATTTGGCGGGCACAGATACGCAGTATTTT. The chain is built from TRBV11-2 and TRBJ2-3; 10 nucleotides line up with TRBD2. The CDR3 totals 21 residues. V was pared by 5 bases and J by 1 base, with 21 bases of the junction left unmatched. Germline V gene data show CDR1 as SGHAT and CDR2 as FQNNGV.

This rearrangement joins TRBV4-2 to TRBJ1-5; 7 nucleotides align to TRBD1. The CDR3 length is 15 residues. The V and J ends lost 3 bases and 5 bases, in that order; junction bases with no gene match: 7. The germline CDR1 and CDR2 sequences are LGHNA and YNFKEQ. Here the CDR3 reads CASSQGEGADQPQHF. CDR3 bases: TGTGCCAGCAGCCAGGGTGAGGGGGCCGATCAGCCCCAGCATTTT.

V usage is TRBV11-2 and J usage is TRBJ1-4; 7 bases align to TRBD1. The germline gives CDR1 SGHAT, CDR2 FQNNGV. V shed 0 bases and J 0 bases; nucleotides not matched to a gene: 10. The CDR3 consists of 19 residues. CDR3 sequence reads: CASSLDPWDSFATNEKLFF. The CDR3 DNA is TGTGCCAGCAGCTTAGATCCGTGGGACAGCTTTGCAACTAATGAAAAACTGTTTTTT.